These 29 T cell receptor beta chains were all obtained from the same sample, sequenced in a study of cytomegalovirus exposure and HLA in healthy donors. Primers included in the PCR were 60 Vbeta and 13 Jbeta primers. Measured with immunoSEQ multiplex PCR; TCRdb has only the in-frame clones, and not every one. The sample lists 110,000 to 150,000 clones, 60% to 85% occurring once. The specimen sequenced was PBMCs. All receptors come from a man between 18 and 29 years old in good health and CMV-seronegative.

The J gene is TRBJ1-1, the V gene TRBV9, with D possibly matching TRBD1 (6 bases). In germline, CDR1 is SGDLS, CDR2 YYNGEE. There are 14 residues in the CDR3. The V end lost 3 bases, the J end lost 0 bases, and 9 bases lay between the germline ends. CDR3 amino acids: CASSATGVNTEAFF. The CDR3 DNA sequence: TGTGCCAGCAGCGCGACAGGAGTGAACACTGAAGCTTTCTTT. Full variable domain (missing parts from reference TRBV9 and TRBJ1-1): DSGVTQTPKHLITATGQRVTLRCSPRSGDLSVYWYQQSLDQGLQFLIQYYNGEERAKGNILERFSAQQFPDLHSELNLSSLELGDSALYFCASSATGVNTEAFFGQGTRLTVV.

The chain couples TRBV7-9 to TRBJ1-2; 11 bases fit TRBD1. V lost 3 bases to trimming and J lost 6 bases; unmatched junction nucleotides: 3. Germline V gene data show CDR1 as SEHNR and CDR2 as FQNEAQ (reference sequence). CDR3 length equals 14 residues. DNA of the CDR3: TGTGCCAGCAGCTTCTTGGGACAGGGGGATGGCTACACCTTC. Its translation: CASSFLGQGDGYTF.

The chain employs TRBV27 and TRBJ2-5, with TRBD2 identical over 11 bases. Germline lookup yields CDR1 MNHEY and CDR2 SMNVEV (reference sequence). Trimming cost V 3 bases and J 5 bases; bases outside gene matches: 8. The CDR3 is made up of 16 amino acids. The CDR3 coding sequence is TGTGCCAGCAGTTTCCTAGCGGGGGGCCGGGGGGAGACCCAGTACTTC. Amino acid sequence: CASSFLAGGRGETQYF.

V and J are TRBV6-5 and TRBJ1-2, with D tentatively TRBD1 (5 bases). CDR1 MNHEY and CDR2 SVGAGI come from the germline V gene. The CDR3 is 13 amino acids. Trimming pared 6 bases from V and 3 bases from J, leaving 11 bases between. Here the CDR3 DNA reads TGTGCCAGCAGGACGACAGAGGACTATGGCTACACCTTC. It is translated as CASRTTEDYGYTF.

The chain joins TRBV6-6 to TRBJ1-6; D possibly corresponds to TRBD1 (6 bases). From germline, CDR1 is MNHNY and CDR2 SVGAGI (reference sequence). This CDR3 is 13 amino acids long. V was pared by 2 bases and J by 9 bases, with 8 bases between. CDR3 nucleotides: TGTGCCAGCAGTTACCCAGGGGCTTCACCCCTCCACTTT. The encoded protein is CASSYPGASPLHF.

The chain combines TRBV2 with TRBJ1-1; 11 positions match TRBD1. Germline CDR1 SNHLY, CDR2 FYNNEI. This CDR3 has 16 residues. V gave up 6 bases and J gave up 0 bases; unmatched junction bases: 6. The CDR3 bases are TGTGCCAGCAGAAGGGGACAGGGGGTCCTGAACACTGAAGCTTTCTTT. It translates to CASRRGQGVLNTEAFF.

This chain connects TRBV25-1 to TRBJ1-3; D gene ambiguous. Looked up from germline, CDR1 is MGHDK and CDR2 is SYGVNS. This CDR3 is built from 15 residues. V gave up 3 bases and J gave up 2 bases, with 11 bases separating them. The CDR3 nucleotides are TGTGCCAGCAGTGATTACGGGTTCACTGGAAACACCATATATTTT. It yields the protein CASSDYGFTGNTIYF.

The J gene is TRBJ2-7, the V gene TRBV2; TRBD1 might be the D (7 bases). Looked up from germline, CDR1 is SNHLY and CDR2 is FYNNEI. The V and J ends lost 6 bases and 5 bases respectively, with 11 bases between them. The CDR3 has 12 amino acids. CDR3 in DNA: TGTGCCAGCAGGATCAGGGGGGACGAGCAGTACTTC. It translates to CASRIRGDEQYF.

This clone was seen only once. The CDR3 protein is CAWSVSSGGASKTQYF. CDR3 nucleotides: TGTGCCTGGAGTGTTTCCAGCGGGGGGGCTTCGAAGACCCAGTACTTC. This chain connects TRBV30 to TRBJ2-5; 10 positions match TRBD2. The trim removed 0 bases at V and 6 bases at J, leaving 10 bases unmatched. Germline CDR1 GTSNPN, CDR2 SVGIG (reference sequence). CDR3 length: 16 residues.

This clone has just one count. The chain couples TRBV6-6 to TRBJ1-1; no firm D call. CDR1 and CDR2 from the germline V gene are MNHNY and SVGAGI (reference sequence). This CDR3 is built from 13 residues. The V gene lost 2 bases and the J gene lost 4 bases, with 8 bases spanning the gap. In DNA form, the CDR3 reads TGTGCCAGCAGTTACGACGAGGCCACTGAAGCTTTCTTT. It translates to CASSYDEATEAFF.

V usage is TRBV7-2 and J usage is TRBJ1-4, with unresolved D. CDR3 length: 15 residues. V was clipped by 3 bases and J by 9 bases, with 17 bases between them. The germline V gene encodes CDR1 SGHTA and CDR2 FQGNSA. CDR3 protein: CASSFSRLTPQKLFF. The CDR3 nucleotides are TGTGCCAGCAGCTTTTCGCGCCTCACCCCCCAAAAACTGTTTTTT.

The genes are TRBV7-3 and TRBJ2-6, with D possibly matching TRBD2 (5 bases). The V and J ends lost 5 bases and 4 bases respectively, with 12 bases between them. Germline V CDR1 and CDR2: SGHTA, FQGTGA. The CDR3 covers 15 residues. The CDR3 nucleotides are TGTGCCAGCAGCGAAGGGCGGGTCGGGGCCAACGTCCTGACTTTC. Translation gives CASSEGRVGANVLTF.

The CDR3 nucleotides read TGCGCCAGCAGCCAAGCCCTAGCGCCAAGCTCCTACGAGCAGTACTTC. It is translated as CASSQALAPSSYEQYF. V usage is TRBV4-3 and J usage is TRBJ2-5, with D tentatively TRBD2 (6 bases). The J call is in doubt because the DNA end fits TRBJ2-7 better. The CDR3 covers 16 residues. Germline assignment: CDR1 LGHNA and CDR2 YSLEER.

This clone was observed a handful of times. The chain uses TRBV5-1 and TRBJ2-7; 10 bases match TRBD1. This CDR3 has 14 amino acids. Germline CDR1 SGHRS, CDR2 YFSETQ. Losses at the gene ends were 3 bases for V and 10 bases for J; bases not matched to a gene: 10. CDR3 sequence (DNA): TGCGCCAGCAGCTACAACCTAGGACAGGGGGAACAGTACTTC. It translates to CASSYNLGQGEQYF.

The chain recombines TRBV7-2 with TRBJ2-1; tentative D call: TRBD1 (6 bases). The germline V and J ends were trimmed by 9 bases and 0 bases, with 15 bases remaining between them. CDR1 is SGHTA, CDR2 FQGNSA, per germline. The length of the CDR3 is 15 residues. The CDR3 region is CASTPGDPSYNEQFF. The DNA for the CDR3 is TGTGCCAGTACCCCAGGGGATCCCTCCTACAATGAGCAGTTCTTC.

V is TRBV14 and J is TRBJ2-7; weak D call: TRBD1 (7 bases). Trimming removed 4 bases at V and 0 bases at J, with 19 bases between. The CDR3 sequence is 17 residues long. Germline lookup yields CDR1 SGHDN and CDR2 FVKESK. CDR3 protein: CASSRSGGTISSYEQYF. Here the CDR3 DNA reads TGTGCCAGCAGCCGTTCAGGGGGGACAATTAGCTCCTACGAGCAGTACTTC.

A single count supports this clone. In DNA, the CDR3 is TGTGCCAGCAGCCAACGGACAGGGGGCATGCACAATGAGCAGTTCTTC. It is translated as CASSQRTGGMHNEQFF. The chain joins TRBV7-6 to TRBJ2-1, with 11 bases aligning to TRBD1. V was clipped by 5 bases and J by 5 bases; unmatched bases: 8. Germline CDR1 SGHVS, CDR2 FNYEAQ. The CDR3 has 16 amino acids.

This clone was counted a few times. CDR3 sequence reads: CSVDSGGGELFF. DNA of the CDR3: TGCAGCGTTGATAGCGGGGGTGGGGAGCTGTTTTTT. This chain joins TRBV29-1 and TRBJ2-2, with TRBD2 matching 9 bases. Trimming removed 3 bases from V and 8 bases from J; junction bases left unmatched: 1. This CDR3 contains 12 residues. Germline CDR1 is SQVTM and CDR2 is ANQGSEA.

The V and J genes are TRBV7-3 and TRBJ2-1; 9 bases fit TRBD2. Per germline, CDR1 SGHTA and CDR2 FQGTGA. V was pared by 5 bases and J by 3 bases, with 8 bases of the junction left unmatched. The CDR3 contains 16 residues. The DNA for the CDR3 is TGTGCCAGCAGCCGTGGGGCGGGGGGGAACTACAATGAGCAGTTCTTC. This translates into CASSRGAGGNYNEQFF. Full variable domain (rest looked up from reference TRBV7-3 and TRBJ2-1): GAGVSQTPSNKVTEKGKYVELRCDPISGHTALYWYRQSLGQGPEFLIYFQGTGAADDSGLPNDRFFAVRPEGSVSTLKIQRTERGDSAVYLCASSRGAGGNYNEQFFGPGTRLTVL.

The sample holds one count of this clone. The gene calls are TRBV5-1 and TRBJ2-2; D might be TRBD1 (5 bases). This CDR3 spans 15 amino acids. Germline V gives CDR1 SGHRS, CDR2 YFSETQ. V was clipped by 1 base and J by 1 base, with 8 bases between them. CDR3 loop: CASSLQGGNTGELFF. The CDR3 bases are TGCGCCAGCAGCTTGCAGGGCGGGAACACCGGGGAGCTGTTTTTT. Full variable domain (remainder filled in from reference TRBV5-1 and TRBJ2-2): KAGVTQTPRYLIKTRGQQVTLSCSPISGHRSVSWYQQTPGQGLQFLFEYFSETQRNKGNFPGRFSGRQFSNSRSEMNVSTLELGDSALYLCASSLQGGNTGELFFGEGSRLTVL.

CDR3: CASSLEQGAYEQYF. In nucleotides, the CDR3 is TGTGCCAGCAGCTTGGAGCAGGGGGCTTACGAGCAGTACTTC. V and J are TRBV5-4 and TRBJ2-7; 8 bases line up with TRBD1. The CDR3 extends over 14 amino acids. The V and J ends lost 0 bases and 4 bases, in that order; junction bases with no gene match: 3. CDR1 SGHNT and CDR2 YYREEE come from the germline V gene (reference sequence).

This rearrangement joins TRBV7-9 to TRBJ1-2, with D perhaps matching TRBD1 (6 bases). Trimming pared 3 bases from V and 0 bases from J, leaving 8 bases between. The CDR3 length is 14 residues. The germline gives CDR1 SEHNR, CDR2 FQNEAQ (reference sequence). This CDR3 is CASSFDRSNYGYTF. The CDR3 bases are TGTGCCAGCAGCTTTGACAGGTCTAACTATGGCTACACCTTC.

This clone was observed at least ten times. CDR3 nucleotide sequence: TGTGCCAGCAGCGGGGAGGGAGAGCAGTTCTTC. This sequence encodes CASSGEGEQFF. The gene calls are TRBV5-6 and TRBJ2-1; 7 nucleotides line up with TRBD2. CDR3 length equals 11 residues. Germline lookup yields CDR1 SGHDT and CDR2 YYEEEE. Unmatched junction bases numbered 2, after V lost 4 bases and J lost 10 bases.

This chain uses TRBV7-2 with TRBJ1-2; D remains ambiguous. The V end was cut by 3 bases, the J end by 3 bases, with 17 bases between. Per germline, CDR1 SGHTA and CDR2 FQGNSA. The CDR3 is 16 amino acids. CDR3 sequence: CASSFLISGIDYGYTF. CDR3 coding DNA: TGTGCCAGCAGCTTCCTGATCTCCGGGATTGACTATGGCTACACCTTC.

CDR3 in DNA: TGTGCCAGCACGCTACCAGGGAAGAACACTGAAGCTTTCTTT. Its translation is CASTLPGKNTEAFF. This chain links TRBV13 with TRBJ1-1; D possibly corresponds to TRBD1 (5 bases). Trimming took off 7 bases at V and 1 base at J, with 13 bases between the two ends. CDR1 is PRHDT and CDR2 is FYEKMQ in the germline V gene (reference sequence). This CDR3 is built from 14 residues. The entire variable domain, with the rest obtained from reference TRBV13 and TRBJ1-1, is as follows: AAGVIQSPRHLIKEKRETATLKCYPIPRHDTVYWYQQGPGQDPQFLISFYEKMQSDKGSIPDRFSAQQFSDYHSELNMSSLELGDSALYFCASTLPGKNTEAFFGQGTRLTVV.

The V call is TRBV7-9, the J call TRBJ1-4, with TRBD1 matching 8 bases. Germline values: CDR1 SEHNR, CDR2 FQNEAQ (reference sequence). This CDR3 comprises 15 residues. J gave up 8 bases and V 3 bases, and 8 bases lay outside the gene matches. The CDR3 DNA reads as TGTGCCAGCAGCTTTACCGGGACAGGCGAAGAAAAACTGTTTTTT. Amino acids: CASSFTGTGEEKLFF.

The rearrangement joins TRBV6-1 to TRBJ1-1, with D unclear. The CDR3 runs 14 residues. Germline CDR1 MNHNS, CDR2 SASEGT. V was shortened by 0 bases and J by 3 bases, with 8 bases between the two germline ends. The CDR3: CASSEADLDTEAFF. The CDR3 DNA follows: TGTGCCAGCAGTGAAGCAGATTTAGACACTGAAGCTTTCTTT.

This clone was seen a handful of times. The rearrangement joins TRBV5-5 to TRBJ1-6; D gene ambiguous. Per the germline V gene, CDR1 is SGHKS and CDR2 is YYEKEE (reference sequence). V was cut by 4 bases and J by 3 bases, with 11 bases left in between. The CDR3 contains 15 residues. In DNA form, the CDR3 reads TGTGCCAGCAGCGAGAACAGCGGCTATAATTCACCCCTCCACTTT. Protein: CASSENSGYNSPLHF. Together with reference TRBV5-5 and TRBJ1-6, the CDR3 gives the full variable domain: DAGVTQSPTHLIKTRGQQVTLRCSPISGHKSVSWYQQVLGQGPQFIFQYYEKEERGRGNFPDRFSARQFPNYSSELNVNALLLGDSALYLCASSENSGYNSPLHFGNGTRLTVT.

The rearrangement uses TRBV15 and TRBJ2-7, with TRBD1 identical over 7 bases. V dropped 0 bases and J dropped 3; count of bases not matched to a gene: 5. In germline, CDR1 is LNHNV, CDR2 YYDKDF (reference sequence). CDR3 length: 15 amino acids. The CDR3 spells CATSRDPTGNYEQYF. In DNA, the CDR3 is TGTGCCACCAGCAGAGATCCGACAGGGAACTACGAGCAGTACTTC.